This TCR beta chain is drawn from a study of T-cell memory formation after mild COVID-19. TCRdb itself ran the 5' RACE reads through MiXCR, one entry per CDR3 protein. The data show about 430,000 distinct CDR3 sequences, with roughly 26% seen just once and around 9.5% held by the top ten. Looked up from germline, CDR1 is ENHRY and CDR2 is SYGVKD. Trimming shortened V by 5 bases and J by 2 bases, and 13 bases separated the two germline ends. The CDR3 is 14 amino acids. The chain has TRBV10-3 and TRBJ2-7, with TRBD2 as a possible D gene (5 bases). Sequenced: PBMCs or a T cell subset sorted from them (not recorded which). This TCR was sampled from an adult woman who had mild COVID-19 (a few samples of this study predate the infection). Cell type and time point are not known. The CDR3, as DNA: TGTGCCATCAGTTCCGGGATAAGAGCCTACGAGCAGTACGTC. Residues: CAISSGIRAYEQYV.